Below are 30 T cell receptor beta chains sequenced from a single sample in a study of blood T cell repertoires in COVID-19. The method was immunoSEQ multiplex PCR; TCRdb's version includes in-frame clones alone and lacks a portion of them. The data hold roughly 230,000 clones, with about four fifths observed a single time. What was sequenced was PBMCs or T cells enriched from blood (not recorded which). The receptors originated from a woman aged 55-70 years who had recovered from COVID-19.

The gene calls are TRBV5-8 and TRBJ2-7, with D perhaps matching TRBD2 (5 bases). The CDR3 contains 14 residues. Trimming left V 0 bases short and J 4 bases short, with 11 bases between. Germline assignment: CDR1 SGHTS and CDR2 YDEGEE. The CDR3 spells CASSLDGVEYEQYF. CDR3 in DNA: TGTGCCAGCAGCTTGGACGGGGTCGAATACGAGCAGTACTTC.

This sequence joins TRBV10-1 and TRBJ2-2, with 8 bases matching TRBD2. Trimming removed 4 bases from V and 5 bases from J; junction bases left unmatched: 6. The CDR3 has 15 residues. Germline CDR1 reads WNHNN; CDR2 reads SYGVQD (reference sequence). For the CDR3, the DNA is TGCGCCAGCAGTGGTCAATTAGCGGGAACCGGGGAGCTGTTTTTT. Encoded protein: CASSGQLAGTGELFF.

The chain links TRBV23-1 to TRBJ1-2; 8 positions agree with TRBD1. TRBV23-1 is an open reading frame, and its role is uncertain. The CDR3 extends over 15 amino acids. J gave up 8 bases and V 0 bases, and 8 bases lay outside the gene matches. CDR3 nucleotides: TGCGCCAGCAGTCAATCCCCCACAGGGGGGGAGGGCTACACCTTC. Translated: CASSQSPTGGEGYTF.

The CDR3 DNA sequence: TGTGCCAGCAGCTTAAATGGGGAGACCGGGGAGCTGTTTTTT. Its translation: CASSLNGETGELFF. V is TRBV7-3 and J is TRBJ2-2, with D possibly TRBD2 on 5 matching bases. The V and J ends lost 1 base and 5 bases respectively, with 8 bases between them. The germline V gene has CDR1 SGHTA and CDR2 FQGTGA. This CDR3 is built from 14 residues.

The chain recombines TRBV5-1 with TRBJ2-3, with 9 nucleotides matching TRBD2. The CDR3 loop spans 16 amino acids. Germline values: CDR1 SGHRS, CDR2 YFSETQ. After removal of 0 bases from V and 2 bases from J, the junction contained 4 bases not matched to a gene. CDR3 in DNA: TGCGCCAGCAGCTTGGATAGCGGGGGAGTCACAGATACGCAGTATTTT. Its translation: CASSLDSGGVTDTQYF.

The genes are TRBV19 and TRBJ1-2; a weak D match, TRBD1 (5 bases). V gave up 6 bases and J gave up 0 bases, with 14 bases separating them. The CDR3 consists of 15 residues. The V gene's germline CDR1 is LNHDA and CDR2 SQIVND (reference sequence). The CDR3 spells CASSKTGLTNYGYTF. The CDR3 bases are TGTGCCAGTAGCAAGACGGGACTTACTAACTATGGCTACACCTTC. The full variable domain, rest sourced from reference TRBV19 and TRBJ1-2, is DGGITQSPKYLFRKEGQNVTLSCEQNLNHDAMYWYRQDPGQGLRLIYYSQIVNDFQKGDIAEGYSVSREKKESFPLTVTSAQKNPTAFYLCASSKTGLTNYGYTFGSGTRLTVV.

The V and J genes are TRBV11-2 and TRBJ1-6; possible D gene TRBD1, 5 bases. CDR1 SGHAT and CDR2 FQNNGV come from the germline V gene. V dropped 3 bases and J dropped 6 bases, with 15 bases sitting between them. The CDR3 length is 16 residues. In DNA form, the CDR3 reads TGTGCCAGCAGCTTGTCGGGGGGTCGGGTTAATTCACCCCTCCACTTT. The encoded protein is CASSLSGGRVNSPLHF.

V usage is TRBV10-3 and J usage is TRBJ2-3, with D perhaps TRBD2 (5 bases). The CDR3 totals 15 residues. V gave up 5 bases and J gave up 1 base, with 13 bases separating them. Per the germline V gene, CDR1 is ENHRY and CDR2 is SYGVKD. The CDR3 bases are TGTGCCATCAGTCGTGGAGGTCGAGGCACAGATACGCAGTATTTT. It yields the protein CAISRGGRGTDTQYF.

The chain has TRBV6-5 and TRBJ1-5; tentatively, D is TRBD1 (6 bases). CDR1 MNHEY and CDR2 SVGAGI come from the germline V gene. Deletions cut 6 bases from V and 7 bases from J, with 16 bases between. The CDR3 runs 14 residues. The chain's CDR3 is CASRATGKRQPQHF. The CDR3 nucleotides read TGTGCCAGCAGAGCGACAGGCAAGCGGCAGCCCCAGCATTTT.

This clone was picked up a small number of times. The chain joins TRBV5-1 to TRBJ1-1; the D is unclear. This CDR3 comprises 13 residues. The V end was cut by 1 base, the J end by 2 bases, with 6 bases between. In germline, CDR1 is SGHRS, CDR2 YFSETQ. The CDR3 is CASSLNTNTEAFF. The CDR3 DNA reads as TGCGCCAGCAGCTTGAACACAAACACTGAAGCTTTCTTT.

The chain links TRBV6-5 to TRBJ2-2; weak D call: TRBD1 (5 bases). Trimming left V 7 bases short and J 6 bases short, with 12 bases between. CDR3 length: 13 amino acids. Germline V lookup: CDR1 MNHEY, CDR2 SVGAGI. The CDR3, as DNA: TGTGCCAGCACTTCTGGGGCTCCCGGGGAGCTGTTTTTT. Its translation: CASTSGAPGELFF.

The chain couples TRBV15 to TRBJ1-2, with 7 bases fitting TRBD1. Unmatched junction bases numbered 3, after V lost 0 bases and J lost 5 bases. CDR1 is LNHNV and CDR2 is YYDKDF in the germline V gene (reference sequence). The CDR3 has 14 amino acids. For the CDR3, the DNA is TGTGCCACCAGCAGAGATATGACAGGGTATGGCTACACCTTC. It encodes CATSRDMTGYGYTF.

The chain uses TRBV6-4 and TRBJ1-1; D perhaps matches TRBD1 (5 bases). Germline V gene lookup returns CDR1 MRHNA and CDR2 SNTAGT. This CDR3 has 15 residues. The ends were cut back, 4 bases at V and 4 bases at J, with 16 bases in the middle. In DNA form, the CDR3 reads TGTGCCAGCAGTGCCCAGGACATCTCGGGCACTGAAGCTTTCTTT. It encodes CASSAQDISGTEAFF.

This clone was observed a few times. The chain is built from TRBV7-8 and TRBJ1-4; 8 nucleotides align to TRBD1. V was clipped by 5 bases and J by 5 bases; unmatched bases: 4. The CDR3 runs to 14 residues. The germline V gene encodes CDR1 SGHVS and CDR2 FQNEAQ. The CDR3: CASSLRDRNEKLFF. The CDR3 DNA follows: TGTGCCAGCAGCCTCCGGGACAGGAATGAAAAACTGTTTTTT.

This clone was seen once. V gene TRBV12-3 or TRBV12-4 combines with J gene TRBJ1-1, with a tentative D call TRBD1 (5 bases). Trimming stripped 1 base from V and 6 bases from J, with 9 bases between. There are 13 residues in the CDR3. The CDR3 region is CASSLDWGAEAFF. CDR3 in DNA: TGTGCCAGCAGTTTAGATTGGGGGGCTGAAGCTTTCTTT.

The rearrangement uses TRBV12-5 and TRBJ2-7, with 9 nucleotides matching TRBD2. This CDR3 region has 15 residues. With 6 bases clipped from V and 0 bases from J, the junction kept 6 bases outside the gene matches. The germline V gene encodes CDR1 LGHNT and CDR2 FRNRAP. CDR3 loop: CASGPSGGLSYEQYF. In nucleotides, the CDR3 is TGTGCTAGTGGCCCCAGCGGGGGGCTCTCCTACGAGCAGTACTTC.

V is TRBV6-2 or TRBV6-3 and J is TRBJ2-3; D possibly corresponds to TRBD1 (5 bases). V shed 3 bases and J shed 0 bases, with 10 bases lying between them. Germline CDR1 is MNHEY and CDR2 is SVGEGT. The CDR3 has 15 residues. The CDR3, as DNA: TGTGCCAGCAGTTATATAGGGGCTAGCACAGATACGCAGTATTTT. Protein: CASSYIGASTDTQYF.

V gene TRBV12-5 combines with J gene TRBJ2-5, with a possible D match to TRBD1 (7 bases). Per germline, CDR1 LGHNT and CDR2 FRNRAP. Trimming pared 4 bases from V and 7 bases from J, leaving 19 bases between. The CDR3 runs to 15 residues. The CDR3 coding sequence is TGTGCTAGTGGTTATCAGGGGGGCCTGTCTGGGACCCAGTACTTC. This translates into CASGYQGGLSGTQYF.

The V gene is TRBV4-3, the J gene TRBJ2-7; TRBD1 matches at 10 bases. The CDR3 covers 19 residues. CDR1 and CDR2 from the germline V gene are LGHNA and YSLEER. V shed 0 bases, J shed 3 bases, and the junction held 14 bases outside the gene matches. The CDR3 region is CASSQDWDRGSFHLYEQYF. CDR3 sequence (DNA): TGCGCCAGCAGCCAAGATTGGGACAGGGGAAGTTTTCACCTCTACGAGCAGTACTTC.

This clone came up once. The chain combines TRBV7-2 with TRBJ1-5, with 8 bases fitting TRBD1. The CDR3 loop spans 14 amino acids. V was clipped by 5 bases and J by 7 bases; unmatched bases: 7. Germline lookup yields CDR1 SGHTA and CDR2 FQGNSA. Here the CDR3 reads CASSIQQGDQPQHF. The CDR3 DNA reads TGTGCCAGCAGCATACAACAGGGGGACCAGCCCCAGCATTTT.

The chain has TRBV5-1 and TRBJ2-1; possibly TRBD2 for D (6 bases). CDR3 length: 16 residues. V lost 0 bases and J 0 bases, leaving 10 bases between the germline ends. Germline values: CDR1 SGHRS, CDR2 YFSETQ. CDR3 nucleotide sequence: TGCGCCAGCAGCTTGGGAGGGGAGGCCTCCTACAATGAGCAGTTCTTC. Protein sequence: CASSLGGEASYNEQFF. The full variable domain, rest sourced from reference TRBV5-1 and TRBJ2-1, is KAGVTQTPRYLIKTRGQQVTLSCSPISGHRSVSWYQQTPGQGLQFLFEYFSETQRNKGNFPGRFSGRQFSNSRSEMNVSTLELGDSALYLCASSLGGEASYNEQFFGPGTRLTVL.

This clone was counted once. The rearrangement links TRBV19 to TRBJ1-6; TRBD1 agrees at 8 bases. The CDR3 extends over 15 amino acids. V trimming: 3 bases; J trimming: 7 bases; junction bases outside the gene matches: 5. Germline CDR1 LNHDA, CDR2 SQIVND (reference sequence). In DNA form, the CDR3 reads TGTGCCAGTAGTATTCGGACAGGGACGAATTCACCCCTCCACTTT. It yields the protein CASSIRTGTNSPLHF.

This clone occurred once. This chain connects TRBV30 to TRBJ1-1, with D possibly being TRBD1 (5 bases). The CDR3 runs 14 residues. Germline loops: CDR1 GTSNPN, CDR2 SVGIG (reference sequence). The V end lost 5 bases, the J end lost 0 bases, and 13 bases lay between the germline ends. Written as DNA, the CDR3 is TGTGCCTGGGGGGAGGGGACCATGAACACTGAAGCTTTCTTT. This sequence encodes CAWGEGTMNTEAFF.

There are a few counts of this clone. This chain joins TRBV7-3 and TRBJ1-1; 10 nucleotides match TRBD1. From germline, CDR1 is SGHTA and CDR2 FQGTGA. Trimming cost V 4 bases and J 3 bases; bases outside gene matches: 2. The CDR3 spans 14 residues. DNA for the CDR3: TGTGCCAGCAGCTCCGGGACAGGGGACACTGAAGCTTTCTTT. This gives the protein CASSSGTGDTEAFF.

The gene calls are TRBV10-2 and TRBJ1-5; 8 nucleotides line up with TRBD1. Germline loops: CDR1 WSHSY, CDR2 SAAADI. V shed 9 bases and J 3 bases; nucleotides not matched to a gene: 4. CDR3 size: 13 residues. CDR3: CASGTGTNQPQHF. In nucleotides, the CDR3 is TGCGCCAGTGGGACAGGAACCAATCAGCCCCAGCATTTT.

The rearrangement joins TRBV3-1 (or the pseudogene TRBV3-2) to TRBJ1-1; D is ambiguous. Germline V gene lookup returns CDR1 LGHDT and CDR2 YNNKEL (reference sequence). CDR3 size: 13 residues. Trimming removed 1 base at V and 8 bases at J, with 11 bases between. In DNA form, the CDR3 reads TGTGCCAGCAGCCAAGGCGGGGTCCCCGAAGCTTTCTTT. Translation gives CASSQGGVPEAFF.

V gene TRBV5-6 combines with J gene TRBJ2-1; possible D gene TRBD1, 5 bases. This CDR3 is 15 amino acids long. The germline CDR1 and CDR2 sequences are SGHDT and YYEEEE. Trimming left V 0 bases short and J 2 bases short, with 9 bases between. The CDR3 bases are TGTGCCAGCAGCTTGGGGGTACAGGCCTACAATGAGCAGTTCTTC. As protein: CASSLGVQAYNEQFF.

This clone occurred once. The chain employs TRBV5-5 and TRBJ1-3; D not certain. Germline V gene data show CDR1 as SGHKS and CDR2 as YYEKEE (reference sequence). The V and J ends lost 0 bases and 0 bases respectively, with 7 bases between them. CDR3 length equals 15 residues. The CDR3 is CASSLGWSSGNTIYF. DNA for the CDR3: TGTGCCAGCAGCTTGGGGTGGAGCTCTGGAAACACCATATATTTT.

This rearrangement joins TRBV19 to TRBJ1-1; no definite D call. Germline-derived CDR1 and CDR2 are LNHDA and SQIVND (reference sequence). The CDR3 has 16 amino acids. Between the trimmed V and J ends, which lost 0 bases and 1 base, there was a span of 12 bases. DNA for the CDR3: TGTGCCAGTAGTATAGATCAGAGGCGGAAGAACACTGAAGCTTTCTTT. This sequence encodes CASSIDQRRKNTEAFF.

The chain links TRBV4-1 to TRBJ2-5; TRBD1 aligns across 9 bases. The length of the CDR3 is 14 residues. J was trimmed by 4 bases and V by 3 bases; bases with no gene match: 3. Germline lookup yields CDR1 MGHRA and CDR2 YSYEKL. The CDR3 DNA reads TGCGCCAGCAGCCAGGGACAGGGTTTAGAGACCCAGTACTTC. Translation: CASSQGQGLETQYF.